This T cell receptor beta chain emerged from a study of T-cell reconstitution after alpha-beta-depleted transplantation in children. Study-wide results and limits: By about two months after transplant, alpha-beta T cells reportedly arose from several hundred graft clones that had expanded.

To note about this clonotype: Antigen unknown.

Unmatched junction bases numbered 3, after V lost 1 base and J lost 0 bases. Germline assignment: CDR1 LGHDT and CDR2 YNNKEL (reference sequence). This CDR3 comprises 17 residues. Researchers prepared the TCRbeta library using unique molecular identifiers, the study reports. TCRdb itself ran the PCR reads through MiXCR, one entry per CDR3 protein. Here the sample spans tens of thousands of distinct CDR3 sequences, 40% to 55% being singletons. J is TRBJ2-4 and V is TRBV3-1, with 10 bases matching TRBD1. Material: PBMCs, mostly from graft donor cells, obtained 360 days after TCRalphabeta/CD19-depleted stem cell transplant. The TCR originated in a male patient between 5 and 17 years old who had a stem cell transplant for acute lymphoblastic leukemia, so the T cells may come from the graft donor. The CDR3 region is CASSQGGQGIAKNIQYF. The CDR3 DNA sequence: TGTGCCAGCAGCCAAGGGGGACAGGGGATAGCCAAAAACATTCAGTACTTC.